The 30 T cell receptor beta chains below all came from one sample that was sequenced in a study of OX40 agonist ivuxolimab in advanced cancers. Profiled with immunoSEQ multiplex PCR; TCRdb holds only in-frame clones, not every one. In the table there are 40,000 to 50,000 clones, roughly 89% of which are singletons. The starting material was CD4+ or CD8+ T cells sorted from blood, obtained in a trial of the OX40 agonist ivuxolimab. These receptors originate from an adult with an advanced solid tumor such as melanoma, head and neck, liver or kidney cancer.

The chain uses TRBV27 and TRBJ2-7; D is possibly TRBD2 (5 bases). The V and J ends lost 5 bases and 2 bases respectively, with 10 bases between them. In germline, CDR1 is MNHEY, CDR2 SMNVEV (reference sequence). CDR3 length: 13 residues. The CDR3 nucleotides read TGTGCCAGCAGTCCCCTCGGGGCCTACGAGCAGTACTTC. It codes for CASSPLGAYEQYF.

The DNA of the CDR3 is TGCGCCAGCAGCCAATCCGACAATGAGCAGTTCTTC. Translated, it gives CASSQSDNEQFF. The V call is TRBV4-3, the J call TRBJ2-1; no reliable D call. This CDR3 has 12 amino acids. The germline CDR1 and CDR2 sequences are LGHNA and YSLEER. V gave up 2 bases and J gave up 5 bases, with 4 bases separating them.

This CDR3 reads CASSEGTGAYEQYF. The CDR3 bases are TGTGCCAGCAGTGAAGGGACAGGGGCCTACGAGCAGTACTTC. The V call is TRBV2, the J call TRBJ2-7; TRBD1 aligns across 9 bases. CDR3 size: 14 residues. Trimming at V came to 1 base and at J to 2 bases, leaving 0 bases not matched to a gene. The germline V gene encodes CDR1 SNHLY and CDR2 FYNNEI.

V usage is TRBV6-5 and J usage is TRBJ2-7; a weak D match, TRBD1 (6 bases). The CDR3 sequence is 14 residues long. CDR1 and CDR2 from the germline V gene are MNHEY and SVGAGI. V was trimmed by 5 bases and J by 5 bases, leaving 16 bases between them. CDR3 in amino acids: CASSPWTATDEQYF. DNA for the CDR3: TGTGCCAGCAGTCCTTGGACAGCCACCGACGAGCAGTACTTC.

The CDR3 here is CASSFNVAGGLKDYEQYF. For the CDR3, the DNA is TGTGCCAGCAGCTTTAACGTAGCGGGGGGACTCAAAGACTACGAGCAGTACTTC. The chain links TRBV7-9 to TRBJ2-7; the match to TRBD2 covers 10 bases. Germline CDR1 is SEHNR and CDR2 is FQNEAQ (reference sequence). Trimming cost V 3 bases and J 3 bases; bases outside gene matches: 14. The CDR3 runs to 18 residues.

The chain joins TRBV19 to TRBJ2-5; 10 bases match TRBD2. Losses at the gene ends were 7 bases for V and 4 bases for J; bases not matched to a gene: 9. The length of the CDR3 is 15 residues. CDR1 LNHDA and CDR2 SQIVND come from the germline V gene (reference sequence). CDR3 sequence (DNA): TGTGCCAGTATGATTAGCGGGGGGATTTTAGAGACCCAGTACTTC. It is translated as CASMISGGILETQYF.

The chain couples TRBV4-1 to TRBJ1-3, with D uncertain. The germline V gene encodes CDR1 MGHRA and CDR2 YSYEKL. The CDR3 extends over 15 amino acids. Trimming cost V 0 bases and J 3 bases, with 9 bases left between them. This chain's CDR3 is CASSQDAEIGNTIYF. For the CDR3, the DNA is TGCGCCAGCAGCCAAGACGCGGAGATTGGAAACACCATATATTTT.

Concerning this clone itself: The junction differs from germline at one of its ends, possibly a read error. This chain links TRBV9 with TRBJ1-1; unclear D gene. The CDR3 runs 18 residues. Germline assignment: CDR1 SGDLS and CDR2 YYNGEE. CDR3 loop: CASSYTPGYISTNAEAFF. In DNA form, the CDR3 reads TGTGCCAGCAGCTACACCCCGGGGTATATAAGCACGAACGCTGAAGCTTTCTTT.

The rearrangement uses TRBV7-9 and TRBJ1-1, with 8 bases matching TRBD1. The germline CDR1 and CDR2 sequences are SEHNR and FQNEAQ (reference sequence). Germline trimming cut 6 bases from V and 7 bases from J; bases unmatched to any gene: 13. The CDR3 loop spans 15 amino acids. CDR3 amino acids: CASRGQDRREFEAFF. In DNA, the CDR3 is TGTGCCAGCAGGGGACAGGACAGGAGGGAGTTTGAAGCTTTCTTT.

V is TRBV11-2 and J is TRBJ2-7; TRBD2 matches 11 bases. V gave up 4 bases and J gave up 2 bases; unmatched junction bases: 10. CDR1 is SGHAT, CDR2 FQNNGV, per germline. The CDR3 length is 17 residues. The CDR3 bases are TGTGCCAGCAGCTCCGCTAGCGGGGGGCTTGTAGCCTACGAGCAGTACTTC. It translates to CASSSASGGLVAYEQYF.

A note on this clone: Other DNA sequences in this sample translate to the same CDR3. The chain has TRBV7-6 and TRBJ1-5, with D unresolved. Trimming removed 1 base from V and 2 bases from J, with 6 bases in between. The CDR3 is 14 residues long. Germline CDR1 and CDR2: SGHVS and FNYEAQ. The CDR3 protein is CASSLGPGNQPQHF. The CDR3 DNA reads TGTGCCAGCAGCTTAGGCCCCGGCAATCAGCCCCAGCATTTT.

The chain joins TRBV6-5 to TRBJ1-4, with 8 nucleotides matching TRBD1. Germline V CDR1 and CDR2: MNHEY, SVGAGI. The V and J ends lost 4 bases and 7 bases, in that order; junction bases with no gene match: 5. The CDR3 sequence is 14 residues long. In DNA form, the CDR3 reads TGTGCCAGCAGTTCCGGGACAGGCGGTGAAAAACTGTTTTTT. Protein sequence: CASSSGTGGEKLFF.

J is TRBJ2-2 and V is TRBV6-6, with unresolved D. Germline CDR1 and CDR2: MNHNY and SVGAGI (reference sequence). The V end lost 2 bases, the J end lost 1 base, and 8 bases lay between the germline ends. The CDR3 is 15 amino acids. Here the CDR3 DNA reads TGTGCCAGCAGTTACGTGGGCCTGAACACCGGGGAGCTGTTTTTT. As protein: CASSYVGLNTGELFF.

The rearrangement links TRBV7-9 to TRBJ2-1; 7 bases are shared with TRBD1. The germline gives CDR1 SEHNR, CDR2 FQNEAQ (reference sequence). This CDR3 contains 13 residues. The V and J ends lost 1 base and 6 bases, in that order; junction bases with no gene match: 0. CDR3 region: CASSLGDSNEQFF. The CDR3 DNA follows: TGTGCCAGCAGCTTAGGGGACAGCAATGAGCAGTTCTTC.

The chain combines TRBV7-9 with TRBJ2-7; no firm D call. Germline V lookup: CDR1 SEHNR, CDR2 FQNEAQ (reference sequence). This CDR3 has 13 residues. V was pared by 4 bases and J by 4 bases, with 11 bases between. The CDR3 reads CASSSGDGYEQYF. DNA for the CDR3: TGTGCCAGCAGCTCAGGAGATGGGTACGAGCAGTACTTC.

The chain joins TRBV6-5 to TRBJ2-7; a weak D match, TRBD2 (5 bases). Per germline, CDR1 MNHEY and CDR2 SVGAGI. The V gene lost 6 bases and the J gene lost 3 bases, with 12 bases spanning the gap. This CDR3 region has 13 residues. The CDR3 nucleotides read TGTGCCAGCAGCCACCCGGGGAGCTACGAGCAGTACTTC. As protein: CASSHPGSYEQYF.

V gene TRBV27 combines with J gene TRBJ2-2; 10 bases line up with TRBD2. The CDR3 has 16 residues. Germline lookup yields CDR1 MNHEY and CDR2 SMNVEV (reference sequence). With 6 bases clipped from V and 3 bases from J, the junction kept 7 bases outside the gene matches. The CDR3 DNA sequence: TGTGCCAGCAGCCGAACTAGCGGGGAGCACACCGGGGAGCTGTTTTTT. The encoded protein is CASSRTSGEHTGELFF.

The chain has TRBV5-6 and TRBJ2-7, with D perhaps given as TRBD1 or TRBD2 (5 bases each). The CDR3 consists of 14 residues. With 2 bases removed from V and 2 bases from J, the gap between germline ends came to 11 bases. Germline assignment: CDR1 SGHDT and CDR2 YYEEEE. The CDR3 is CASSFGTETYEQYF. As DNA, the CDR3 is TGTGCCAGCAGCTTTGGGACGGAGACCTACGAGCAGTACTTC.

This clone appeared a few times. The V call is TRBV4-1, the J call TRBJ1-2; 8 nucleotides agree with TRBD1. V shed 4 bases and J 4 bases; nucleotides not matched to a gene: 8. The V gene's germline CDR1 is MGHRA and CDR2 YSYEKL. CDR3 length equals 15 residues. The CDR3 coding sequence is TGCGCCAGCAGCCCCCAGGGGGCTATTAGCTATGGCTACACCTTC. Protein: CASSPQGAISYGYTF.

This rearrangement joins TRBV13 to TRBJ2-2; 7 bases are shared with TRBD2. V was clipped by 6 bases and J by 7 bases; unmatched bases: 8. The CDR3 sequence is 14 residues long. The germline CDR1 and CDR2 sequences are PRHDT and FYEKMQ (reference sequence). The CDR3 DNA is TGTGCCAGCAGATCAGGGAGGGGCGGCGGGGAGCTGTTTTTT. Amino acids: CASRSGRGGGELFF. The full variable domain, rest sourced from reference TRBV13 and TRBJ2-2, is AAGVIQSPRHLIKEKRETATLKCYPIPRHDTVYWYQQGPGQDPQFLISFYEKMQSDKGSIPDRFSAQQFSDYHSELNMSSLELGDSALYFCASRSGRGGGELFFGEGSRLTVL.

This chain links TRBV28 with TRBJ1-2, with D maybe TRBD1 (6 bases). V lost 7 bases to trimming and J lost 4 bases, with 16 bases between them. In germline, CDR1 is MDHEN, CDR2 SYDVKM. The CDR3 is made up of 14 amino acids. The CDR3 region has the DNA TGTGCCAGCACAGAATACGGACAGACCTATGGCTACACCTTC. Protein sequence: CASTEYGQTYGYTF.

The gene calls are TRBV6-5 and TRBJ2-7, with D maybe TRBD2 (5 bases). CDR3 length equals 14 residues. Germline CDR1 is MNHEY and CDR2 is SVGAGI. With 0 bases removed from V and 0 bases from J, the gap between germline ends came to 6 bases. This CDR3 is CASSYSRDSYEQYF. In DNA form, the CDR3 reads TGTGCCAGCAGTTACTCGAGGGACTCCTACGAGCAGTACTTC.

The chain joins TRBV5-7 to TRBJ2-7; D not resolved. TRBV5-7 is annotated as an ORF whose role is uncertain. The CDR3 spans 12 residues. V dropped 1 base and J dropped 2 bases, with 4 bases sitting between them. As DNA, the CDR3 is TGTGCCAGCAGCTTGTCCACCTACGAGCAGTACTTC. Its translation: CASSLSTYEQYF.

With regard to this clone: Other DNA sequences in the sample encode the same CDR3. The V call is TRBV28, the J call TRBJ1-5; 9 nucleotides align to TRBD1. After removal of 3 bases from V and 6 bases from J, the junction contained 3 bases not matched to a gene. Germline V gene data show CDR1 as MDHEN and CDR2 as SYDVKM. This CDR3 contains 14 residues. The CDR3, as DNA: TGTGCCAGCAGTTTGGGACAGGGAGCTCAGCCCCAGCATTTT. This codes for CASSLGQGAQPQHF.

This clone has a single count. The chain combines TRBV9 with TRBJ2-5; 8 positions match TRBD1. Losses at the gene ends were 3 bases for V and 5 bases for J; bases not matched to a gene: 6. There are 14 residues in the CDR3. Germline lookup yields CDR1 SGDLS and CDR2 YYNGEE. CDR3 sequence reads: CASSGPGGRETQYF. The CDR3 nucleotides are TGTGCCAGCAGCGGCCCAGGGGGCAGGGAGACCCAGTACTTC.

The chain combines TRBV7-7 with TRBJ2-1; D is perhaps TRBD2 (5 bases). V dropped 2 bases and J dropped 7 bases, with 9 bases sitting between them. This CDR3 comprises 13 residues. Germline V lookup: CDR1 SSHAT, CDR2 FNYEAQ (reference sequence). The CDR3 here is CASSLSPGNEQFF. CDR3 coding DNA: TGTGCCAGCAGCTTAAGTCCGGGAAATGAGCAGTTCTTC.

This rearrangement joins TRBV7-9 to TRBJ2-6; TRBD1 might be the D (6 bases). The V gene lost 5 bases and the J gene lost 0 bases, with 8 bases spanning the gap. The CDR3 sequence is 15 residues long. Germline assignment: CDR1 SEHNR and CDR2 FQNEAQ (reference sequence). CDR3: CASSGQHSGANVLTF. Here the CDR3 DNA reads TGTGCCAGCAGCGGACAGCACTCTGGGGCCAACGTCCTGACTTTC.

V is TRBV11-2 and J is TRBJ2-5; D possibly corresponds to TRBD2 (5 bases). V lost 10 bases, J lost 0 bases, and 12 bases lay in between. Looked up from germline, CDR1 is SGHAT and CDR2 is FQNNGV. The CDR3 loop spans 13 amino acids. The CDR3 nucleotides read TGTGCCACCGCCCGGGGTAACCAAGAGACCCAGTACTTC. It is translated as CATARGNQETQYF.

V is TRBV4-1 and J is TRBJ1-4; weak D call: TRBD1 (6 bases). Germline values: CDR1 MGHRA, CDR2 YSYEKL. V lost 4 bases to trimming and J lost 15 bases, with 18 bases between them. This CDR3 contains 13 residues. The CDR3 here is CASSLLMGGRLFF. The DNA of the CDR3 is TGCGCCAGCAGCCTTCTCATGGGGGGGCGCTTGTTTTTT.

The chain employs TRBV6-1 and TRBJ1-1, with 8 bases lining up with TRBD1. This CDR3 comprises 15 residues. CDR1 and CDR2 (germline): MNHNS, SASEGT. The J segment lost 4 bases and the V segment lost 1 base, leaving 5 bases of the junction unmatched. CDR3: CASSEVPGGGTEAFF. Written as DNA, the CDR3 is TGTGCCAGCAGTGAAGTTCCAGGGGGCGGCACTGAAGCTTTCTTT.